This is a list of T cell receptor beta chains from one sample in a study of T cells in Graves' hyperthyroidism and ophthalmopathy. A single record per CDR3 protein comes from TCRdb applying MiXCR to the multiplex PCR reads. The sample records 300,000 to 450,000 distinct CDR3 sequences, about 14% being singletons. The material sequenced was blood. All receptors derive from a woman in her 30s with Graves' ophthalmopathy. Both conserved end residues are part of each CDR3. Fields, in order: clone size, D gene, V gene, J gene, CDR3 protein, CDR3 DNA. D genes are given only for firm matches. Rows may omit the clone size; those that give it use once, few, many or a size class.

clone size: few; D gene: .; V gene: TRBV20-1; J gene: TRBJ2-5; CDR3 protein: CSALARQQETQYF; CDR3 DNA: TGCAGTGCCCTGGCCCGACAGCAAGAGACCCAGTACTTC
clone size: .; D gene: .; V gene: TRBV28; J gene: TRBJ1-2; CDR3 protein: CASSSSDSYGYTF; CDR3 DNA: TGTGCCAGCAGTTCATCGGACAGCTATGGCTACACCTTC
clone size: .; D gene: TRBD2; V gene: TRBV20-1; J gene: TRBJ2-1; CDR3 protein: CSAKGGGARNEQFF; CDR3 DNA: TGCAGTGCTAAGGGCGGGGGGGCTAGGAATGAGCAGTTCTTC
clone size: many; D gene: TRBD2; V gene: TRBV20-1; J gene: TRBJ2-2; CDR3 protein: CSGAGEVSGELFF; CDR3 DNA: TGCAGTGGAGCGGGGGAGGTTTCCGGGGAGCTGTTTTTT
clone size: many; D gene: TRBD2; V gene: TRBV29-1; J gene: TRBJ2-3; CDR3 protein: CSVEDLRGGRGQYF; CDR3 DNA: TGCAGCGTTGAAGATCTTCGGGGGGGGAGGGGGCAGTATTTT
clone size: .; D gene: TRBD2; V gene: TRBV24-1; J gene: TRBJ2-3; CDR3 protein: CATSEPIAGVTDTQYF; CDR3 DNA: TGTGCCACCAGTGAACCTATAGCGGGGGTCACAGATACGCAGTATTTT
clone size: .; D gene: TRBD2; V gene: TRBV20-1; J gene: TRBJ2-3; CDR3 protein: CSARDLLAGSTDTQYF; CDR3 DNA: TGCAGTGCTAGAGATCTACTAGCGGGGAGCACAGATACGCAGTATTTT
clone size: many; D gene: .; V gene: TRBV28; J gene: TRBJ2-7; CDR3 protein: CASRFWTSRGEQYF; CDR3 DNA: TGTGCCAGCAGATTTTGGACATCCCGGGGCGAGCAGTACTTC
clone size: .; D gene: TRBD2; V gene: TRBV19; J gene: TRBJ2-7; CDR3 protein: CASSTGLAGLYEQYF; CDR3 DNA: TGTGCCAGTAGTACCGGACTAGCGGGGCTCTACGAGCAGTACTTC
clone size: many; D gene: TRBD1; V gene: TRBV24-1; J gene: TRBJ2-5; CDR3 protein: CATSDRRQGLGETQYF; CDR3 DNA: TGTGCCACCAGTGACCGCCGACAGGGGCTAGGCGAGACCCAGTACTTC
clone size: many; D gene: TRBD2; V gene: TRBV20-1; J gene: TRBJ2-2; CDR3 protein: CSARGLAGGTGELFF; CDR3 DNA: TGCAGTGCTAGGGGTCTAGCGGGGGGGACCGGGGAGCTGTTTTTT
clone size: many; D gene: .; V gene: TRBV28; J gene: TRBJ1-1; CDR3 protein: CASSLTDGDSEAFF; CDR3 DNA: TGTGCCAGCAGTTTAACAGACGGCGATAGTGAAGCTTTCTTT